This T cell receptor beta chain was observed in a study of blood T cell repertoires in COVID-19. Germline CDR1 reads WNHNN; CDR2 reads SYGVQD (reference sequence). The CDR3 covers 14 residues. Losses at the gene ends were 3 bases for V and 5 bases for J; bases not matched to a gene: 2. Using immunoSEQ multiplex PCR, the repertoire was profiled, and TCRdb retains in-frame clones only, with some absent. This sample carries around 110,000 clones, roughly four fifths of them seen once, and the ten largest clones take approximately 4.5%. The sample comprised peripheral blood. This chain uses TRBV10-1 with TRBJ2-1, with 9 bases fitting TRBD2. This TCR derives from a woman in her 70s with acute or convalescent COVID-19. The CDR3 region is CASSEAGGNNEQFF. CDR3 nucleotide sequence: TGCGCCAGCAGTGAAGCGGGGGGCAACAATGAGCAGTTCTTC.